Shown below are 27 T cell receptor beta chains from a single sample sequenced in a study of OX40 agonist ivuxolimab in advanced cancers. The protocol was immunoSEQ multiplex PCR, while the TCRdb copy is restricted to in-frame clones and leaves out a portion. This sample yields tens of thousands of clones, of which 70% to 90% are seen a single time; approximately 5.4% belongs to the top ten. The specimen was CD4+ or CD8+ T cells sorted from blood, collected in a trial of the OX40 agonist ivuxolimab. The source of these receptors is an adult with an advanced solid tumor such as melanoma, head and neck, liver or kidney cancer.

In DNA form, the CDR3 reads TGTGCCAGCAGCTTGGAAGGCTACACCTTC. Amino acid sequence: CASSLEGYTF. The V and J genes are TRBV7-2 and TRBJ1-2; D is uncertain. V lost 3 bases to trimming and J lost 8 bases, with 4 bases between them. This CDR3 contains 10 residues. Germline CDR1 reads SGHTA; CDR2 reads FQGNSA.

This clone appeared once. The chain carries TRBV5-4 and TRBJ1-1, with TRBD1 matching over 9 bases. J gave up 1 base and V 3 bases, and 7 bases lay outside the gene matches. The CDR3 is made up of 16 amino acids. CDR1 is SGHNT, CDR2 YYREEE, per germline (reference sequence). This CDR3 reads CASSSPRQGENTEAFF. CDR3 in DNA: TGTGCCAGCAGCTCACCTAGACAGGGGGAGAACACTGAAGCTTTCTTT.

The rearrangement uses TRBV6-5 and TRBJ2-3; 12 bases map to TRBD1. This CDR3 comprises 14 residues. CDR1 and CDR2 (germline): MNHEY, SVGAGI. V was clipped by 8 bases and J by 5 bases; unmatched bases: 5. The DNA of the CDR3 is TGTGCCAGCCGAGGGACAGGGGGCAGAGATACGCAGTATTTT. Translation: CASRGTGGRDTQYF.

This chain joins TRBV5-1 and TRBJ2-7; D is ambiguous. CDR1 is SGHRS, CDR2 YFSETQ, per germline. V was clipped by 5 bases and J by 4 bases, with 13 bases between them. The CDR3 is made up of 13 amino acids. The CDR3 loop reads CASSQPDGYEQYF. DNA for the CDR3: TGCGCCAGCAGTCAACCGGACGGGTACGAGCAGTACTTC.

The CDR3 DNA follows: TGTGCCAGCAGCCAAGATTTAGGACAGGTGAACACTGAAGCTTTCTTT. This encodes CASSQDLGQVNTEAFF. The chain recombines TRBV14 with TRBJ1-1; 7 bases align to TRBD1. The CDR3 is made up of 16 amino acids. J lost 0 bases, V lost 0 bases, and 4 bases had no gene match. CDR1 and CDR2 (germline): SGHDN, FVKESK.

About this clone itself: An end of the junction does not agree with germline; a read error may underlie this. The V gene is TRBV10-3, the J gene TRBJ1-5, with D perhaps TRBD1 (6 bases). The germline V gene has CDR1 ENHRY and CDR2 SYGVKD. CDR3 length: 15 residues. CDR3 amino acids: CASSVVRDTNQPQHF. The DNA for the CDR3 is TGTGCCAGCAGTGTAGTTCGGGACACCAATCAGCCCCAGCATTTT.

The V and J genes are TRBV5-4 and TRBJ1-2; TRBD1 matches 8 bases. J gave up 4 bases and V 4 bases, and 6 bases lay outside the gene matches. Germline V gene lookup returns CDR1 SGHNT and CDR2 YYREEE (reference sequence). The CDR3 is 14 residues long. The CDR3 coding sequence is TGTGCCAGCAGCCTGGACAGGGACGGCTATGGCTACACCTTC. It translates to CASSLDRDGYGYTF.

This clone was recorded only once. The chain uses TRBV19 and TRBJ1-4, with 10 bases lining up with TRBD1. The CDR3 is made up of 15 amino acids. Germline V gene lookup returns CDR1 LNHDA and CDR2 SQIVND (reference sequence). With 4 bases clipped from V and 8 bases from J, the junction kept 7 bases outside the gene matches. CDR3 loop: CASSKPDRGNEKLFF. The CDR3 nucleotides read TGTGCCAGTAGTAAGCCGGACAGGGGGAACGAAAAACTGTTTTTT. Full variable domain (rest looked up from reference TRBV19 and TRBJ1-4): DGGITQSPKYLFRKEGQNVTLSCEQNLNHDAMYWYRQDPGQGLRLIYYSQIVNDFQKGDIAEGYSVSREKKESFPLTVTSAQKNPTAFYLCASSKPDRGNEKLFFGSGTQLSVL.

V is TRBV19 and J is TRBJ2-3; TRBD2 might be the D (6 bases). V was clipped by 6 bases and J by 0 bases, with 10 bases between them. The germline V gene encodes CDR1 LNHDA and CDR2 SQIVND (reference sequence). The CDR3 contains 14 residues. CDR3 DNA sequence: TGTGCCAGTAGAACTAGCTTTAGCACAGATACGCAGTATTTT. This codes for CASRTSFSTDTQYF.

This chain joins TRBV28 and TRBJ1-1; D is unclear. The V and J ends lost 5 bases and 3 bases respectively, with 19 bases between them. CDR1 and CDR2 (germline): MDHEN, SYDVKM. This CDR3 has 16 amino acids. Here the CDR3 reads CASSRPVGGGDTEAFF. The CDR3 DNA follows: TGTGCCAGCAGTAGACCGGTGGGAGGTGGGGACACTGAAGCTTTCTTT.

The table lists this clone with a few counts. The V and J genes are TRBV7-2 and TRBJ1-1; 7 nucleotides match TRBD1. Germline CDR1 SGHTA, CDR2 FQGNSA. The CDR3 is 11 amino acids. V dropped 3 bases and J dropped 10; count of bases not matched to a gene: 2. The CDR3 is CASSFRDRAFF. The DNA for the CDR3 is TGTGCCAGCAGCTTCCGGGACAGAGCTTTCTTT.

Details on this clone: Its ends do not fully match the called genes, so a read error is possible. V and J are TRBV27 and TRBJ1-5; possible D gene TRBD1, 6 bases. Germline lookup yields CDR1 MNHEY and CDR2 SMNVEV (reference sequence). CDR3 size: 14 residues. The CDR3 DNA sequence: TGTGCCAGCAGTTCCCCCCAACTTGGAGGGGGAGAGATGTTT. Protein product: CASSSPQLGGGEMF.

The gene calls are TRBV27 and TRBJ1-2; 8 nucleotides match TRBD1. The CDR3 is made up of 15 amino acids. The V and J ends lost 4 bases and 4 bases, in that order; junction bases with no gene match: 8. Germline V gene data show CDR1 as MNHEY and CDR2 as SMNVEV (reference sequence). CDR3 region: CASSSPQGGIYGYTF. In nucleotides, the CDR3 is TGTGCCAGCAGTTCCCCACAGGGGGGCATCTATGGCTACACCTTC.

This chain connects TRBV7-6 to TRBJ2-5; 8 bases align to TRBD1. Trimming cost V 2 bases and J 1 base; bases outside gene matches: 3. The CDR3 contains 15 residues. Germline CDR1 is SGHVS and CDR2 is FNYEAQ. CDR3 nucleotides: TGTGCCAGCAGCTTACCAACAGGGGGCCAAGAGACCCAGTACTTC. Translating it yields CASSLPTGGQETQYF.

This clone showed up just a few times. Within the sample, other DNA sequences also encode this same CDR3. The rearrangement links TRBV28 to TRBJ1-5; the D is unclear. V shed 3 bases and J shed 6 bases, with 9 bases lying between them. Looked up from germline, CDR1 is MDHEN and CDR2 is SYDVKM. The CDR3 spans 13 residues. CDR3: CASSLGVSQPQHF. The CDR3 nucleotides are TGTGCCAGCAGTTTGGGTGTCTCTCAGCCCCAGCATTTT.

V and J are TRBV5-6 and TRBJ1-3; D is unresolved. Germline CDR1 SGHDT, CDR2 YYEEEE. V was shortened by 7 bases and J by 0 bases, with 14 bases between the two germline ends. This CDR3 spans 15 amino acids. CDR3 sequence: CASRLGSLSGNTIYF. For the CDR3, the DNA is TGTGCCAGCCGGTTGGGGTCGCTCTCTGGAAACACCATATATTTT.

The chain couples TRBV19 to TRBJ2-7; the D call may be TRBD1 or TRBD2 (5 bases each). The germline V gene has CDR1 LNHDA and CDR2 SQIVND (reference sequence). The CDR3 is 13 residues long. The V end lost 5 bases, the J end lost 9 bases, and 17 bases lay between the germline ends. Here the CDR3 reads CASSGYDMGVQYF. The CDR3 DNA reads TGTGCCAGTAGTGGGTATGACATGGGGGTGCAGTACTTC. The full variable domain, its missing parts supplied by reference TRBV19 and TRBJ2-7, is DGGITQSPKYLFRKEGQNVTLSCEQNLNHDAMYWYRQDPGQGLRLIYYSQIVNDFQKGDIAEGYSVSREKKESFPLTVTSAQKNPTAFYLCASSGYDMGVQYFGPGTRLTVT.

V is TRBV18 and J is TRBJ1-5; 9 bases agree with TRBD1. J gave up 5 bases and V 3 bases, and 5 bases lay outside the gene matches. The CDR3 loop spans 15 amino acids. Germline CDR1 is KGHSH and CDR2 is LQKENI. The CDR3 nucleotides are TGTGCCAGCTCACCCCGGAGGACAGGGGATCAGCCCCAGCATTTT. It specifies CASSPRRTGDQPQHF.

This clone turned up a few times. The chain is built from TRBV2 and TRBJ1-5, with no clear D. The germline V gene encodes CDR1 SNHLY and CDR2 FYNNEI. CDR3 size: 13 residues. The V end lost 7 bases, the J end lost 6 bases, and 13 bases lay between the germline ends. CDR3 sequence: CASTAAVRQPQHF. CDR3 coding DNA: TGTGCCAGCACGGCGGCAGTACGTCAGCCCCAGCATTTT.

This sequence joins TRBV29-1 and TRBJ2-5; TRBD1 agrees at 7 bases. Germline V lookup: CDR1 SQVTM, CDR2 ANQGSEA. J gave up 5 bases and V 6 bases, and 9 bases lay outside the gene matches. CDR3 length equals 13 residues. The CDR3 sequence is CSVVTGNWETQYF. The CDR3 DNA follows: TGCAGCGTCGTGACAGGGAATTGGGAGACCCAGTACTTC. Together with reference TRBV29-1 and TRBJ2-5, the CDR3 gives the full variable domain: SAVISQKPSRDICQRGTSLTIQCQVDSQVTMMFWYRQQPGQSLTLIATANQGSEATYESGFVIDKFPISRPNLTFSTLTVSNMSPEDSSIYLCSVVTGNWETQYFGPGTRLLVL.

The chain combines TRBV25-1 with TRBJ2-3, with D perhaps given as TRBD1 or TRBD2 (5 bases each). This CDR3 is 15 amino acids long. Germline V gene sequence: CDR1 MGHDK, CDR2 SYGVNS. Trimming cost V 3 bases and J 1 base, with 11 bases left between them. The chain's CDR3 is CASSDTGLGTDTQYF. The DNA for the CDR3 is TGTGCCAGCAGTGACACGGGGCTGGGCACAGATACGCAGTATTTT.

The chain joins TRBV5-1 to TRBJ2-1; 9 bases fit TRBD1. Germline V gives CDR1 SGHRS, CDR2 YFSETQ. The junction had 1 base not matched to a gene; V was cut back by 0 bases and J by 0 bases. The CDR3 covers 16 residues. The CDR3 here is CASSLGGQGSYNEQFF. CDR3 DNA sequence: TGCGCCAGCAGCTTGGGGGGACAGGGCTCCTACAATGAGCAGTTCTTC.

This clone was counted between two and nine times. The CDR3 loop is CASSFTRGNTIYF. The CDR3 DNA is TGTGCCAGCAGCTTTACCCGGGGGAACACCATATATTTT. The chain links TRBV7-2 to TRBJ1-3; the D gene is possibly TRBD1 (5 bases). The V and J ends lost 3 bases and 7 bases respectively, with 10 bases between them. The germline V gene encodes CDR1 SGHTA and CDR2 FQGNSA. The CDR3 loop spans 13 amino acids. The complete variable domain, with remaining parts taken from reference TRBV7-2 and TRBJ1-3, reads GAGVSQSPSNKVTEKGKDVELRCDPISGHTALYWYRQSLGQGLEFLIYFQGNSAPDKSGLPSDRFSAERTGGSVSTLTIQRTQQEDSAVYLCASSFTRGNTIYFGEGSWLTVV.

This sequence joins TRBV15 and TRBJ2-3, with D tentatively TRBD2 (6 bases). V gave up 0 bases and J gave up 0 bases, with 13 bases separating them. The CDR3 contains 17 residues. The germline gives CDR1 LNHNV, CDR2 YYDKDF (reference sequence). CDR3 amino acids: CATSRDLIGTSTDTQYF. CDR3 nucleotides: TGTGCCACCAGCAGAGATCTCATCGGGACTAGCACAGATACGCAGTATTTT. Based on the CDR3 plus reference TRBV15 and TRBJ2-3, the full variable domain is DAMVIQNPRYQVTQFGKPVTLSCSQTLNHNVMYWYQQKSSQAPKLLFHYYDKDFNNEADTPDNFQSRRPNTSFCFLDIRSPGLGDTAMYLCATSRDLIGTSTDTQYFGPGTRLTVL.

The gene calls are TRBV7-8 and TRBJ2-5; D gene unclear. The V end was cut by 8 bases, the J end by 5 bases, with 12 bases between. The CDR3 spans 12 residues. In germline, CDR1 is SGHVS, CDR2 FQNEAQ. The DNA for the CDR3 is TGTGCCAGCTCTAGAACGTCGGAGACCCAGTACTTC. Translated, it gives CASSRTSETQYF. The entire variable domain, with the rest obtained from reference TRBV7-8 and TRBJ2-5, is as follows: GAGVSQSPRYKVAKRGQDVALRCDPISGHVSLFWYQQALGQGPEFLTYFQNEAQLDKSGLPSDRFFAERPEGSVSTLKIQRTQQEDSAVYLCASSRTSETQYFGPGTRLLVL.

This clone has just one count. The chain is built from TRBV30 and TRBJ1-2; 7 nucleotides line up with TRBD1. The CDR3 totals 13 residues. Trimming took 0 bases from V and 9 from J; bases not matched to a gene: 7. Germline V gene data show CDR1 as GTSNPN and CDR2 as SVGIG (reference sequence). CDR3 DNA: TGTGCCTGGAGTGTATTCCGAGGGGGCAGCTACACCTTC. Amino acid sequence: CAWSVFRGGSYTF.

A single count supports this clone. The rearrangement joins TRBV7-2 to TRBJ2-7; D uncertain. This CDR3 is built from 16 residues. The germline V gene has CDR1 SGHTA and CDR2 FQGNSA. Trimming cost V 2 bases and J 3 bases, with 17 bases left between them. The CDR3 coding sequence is TGTGCCAGCAGCTTAAGGTGGGATAAATCGGTCTACGAGCAGTACTTC. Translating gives CASSLRWDKSVYEQYF.